These 14 T cell receptor beta chains came from one sample sequenced in a study of control samples from healthy donors and cancer patients. The data were produced by immunoSEQ multiplex PCR, yet TCRdb's version contains in-frame clones alone and is incomplete. Among about 58,000 clones listed, 87% were seen once. The source material was PBMCs. These receptors all come from a woman aged 55-69 years with lung cancer.

The rearrangement uses TRBV4-1 and TRBJ2-2, with 8 bases matching TRBD2. This CDR3 spans 17 amino acids. Germline V gene sequence: CDR1 MGHRA, CDR2 YSYEKL. Trimming at V came to 0 bases and at J to 6 bases, leaving 9 bases not matched to a gene. CDR3 sequence: CASSQDFSGGRSGELFF. DNA for the CDR3: TGCGCCAGCAGCCAAGATTTCTCGGGGGGGAGATCCGGGGAGCTGTTTTTT.

The chain employs TRBV18 and TRBJ1-1, with D maybe TRBD1 (6 bases). The V and J ends lost 7 bases and 3 bases respectively, with 21 bases between them. Per the germline V gene, CDR1 is KGHSH and CDR2 is LQKENI. The CDR3 is 16 residues long. The CDR3 nucleotides read TGTGCCAGCTTAGCCACGATTCCAACAGGGCACACTGAAGCTTTCTTT. It codes for CASLATIPTGHTEAFF.

V is TRBV6-1 and J is TRBJ2-4; TRBD2 agrees at 7 bases. The CDR3 is 14 residues long. The germline V gene encodes CDR1 MNHNS and CDR2 SASEGT. Losses at the gene ends were 3 bases for V and 1 base for J; bases not matched to a gene: 0. This CDR3 reads CASSEGGAKNIQYF. CDR3 DNA: TGTGCCAGCAGTGAGGGGGGGGCCAAAAACATTCAGTACTTC.

The sample holds one count of this clone. V is TRBV5-1 and J is TRBJ1-2; 7 positions agree with TRBD1. V trimming: 4 bases; J trimming: 3 bases; junction bases outside the gene matches: 9. The germline V gene encodes CDR1 SGHRS and CDR2 YFSETQ. The CDR3 is made up of 15 amino acids. The CDR3 DNA is TGCGCCAGCAGCGCTTCAGGGGGAGCCGACTATGGCTACACCTTC. Encoded protein: CASSASGGADYGYTF. The full variable domain, with the rest looked up from reference TRBV5-1 and TRBJ1-2, is KAGVTQTPRYLIKTRGQQVTLSCSPISGHRSVSWYQQTPGQGLQFLFEYFSETQRNKGNFPGRFSGRQFSNSRSEMNVSTLELGDSALYLCASSASGGADYGYTFGSGTRLTVV.

This clone came up once. The chain has TRBV6-5 and TRBJ1-2; D not certain. Trimming shortened V by 6 bases and J by 4 bases, and 15 bases separated the two germline ends. CDR1 and CDR2 (germline): MNHEY, SVGAGI. The CDR3 totals 14 residues. CDR3 coding DNA: TGTGCCAGCAGCCAATTATCGGGCGGCTATGGCTACACCTTC. Its translation: CASSQLSGGYGYTF.

The gene calls are TRBV3-1 (or the pseudogene TRBV3-2) and TRBJ2-2, with 13 bases matching TRBD2. After removal of 4 bases from V and 6 bases from J, the junction contained 5 bases not matched to a gene. Germline V gene data show CDR1 as LGHDT and CDR2 as YNNKEL (reference sequence). The CDR3 extends over 16 amino acids. CDR3 protein: CASSPPGLAGSGELFF. The CDR3, as DNA: TGTGCCAGCAGCCCTCCGGGACTAGCGGGATCCGGGGAGCTGTTTTTT.

This sequence joins TRBV28 and TRBJ2-1; TRBD2 aligns across 7 bases. Germline assignment: CDR1 MDHEN and CDR2 SYDVKM. V shed 7 bases, J shed 5 bases, and the junction held 8 bases outside the gene matches. This CDR3 contains 14 residues. The CDR3 protein is CASTAGEGHNEQFF. CDR3 DNA sequence: TGTGCCAGCACCGCGGGAGAGGGGCACAATGAGCAGTTCTTC. The full variable domain, rest sourced from reference TRBV28 and TRBJ2-1, is DVKVTQSSRYLVKRTGEKVFLECVQDMDHENMFWYRQDPGLGLRLIYFSYDVKMKEKGDIPEGYSVSREKKERFSLILESASTNQTSMYLCASTAGEGHNEQFFGPGTRLTVL.

This chain joins TRBV4-1 and TRBJ1-1; D uncertain. CDR1 MGHRA and CDR2 YSYEKL come from the germline V gene. Trimming removed 1 base from V and 0 bases from J, with 6 bases in between. The CDR3 contains 14 residues. The CDR3 spells CASSQAQLNTEAFF. The CDR3 DNA is TGCGCCAGCAGCCAAGCACAACTGAACACTGAAGCTTTCTTT.

The V and J genes are TRBV19 and TRBJ2-2; the D gene could be TRBD1 or TRBD2 (5 bases each). CDR3 size: 13 residues. V was trimmed by 0 bases and J by 6 bases, leaving 5 bases between them. Germline V gene sequence: CDR1 LNHDA, CDR2 SQIVND (reference sequence). The CDR3 DNA reads as TGTGCCAGTAGTATAGAGGGGGCCGGGGAGCTGTTTTTT. It is translated as CASSIEGAGELFF.

The V and J genes are TRBV28 and TRBJ2-7, with D perhaps being TRBD1 or TRBD2 (5 bases each). CDR1 and CDR2 from the germline V gene are MDHEN and SYDVKM. V lost 4 bases to trimming and J lost 0 bases, with 16 bases between them. The CDR3 totals 16 residues. The CDR3 loop is CASSSTGTASSYEQYF. The CDR3 DNA sequence: TGTGCCAGCAGTTCTACCGGGACCGCGAGCTCCTACGAGCAGTACTTC.

This clone appeared once. This chain connects TRBV27 to TRBJ2-1, with D perhaps matching TRBD2 (6 bases). V dropped 5 bases and J dropped 2 bases, with 16 bases sitting between them. This CDR3 has 16 residues. Per the germline V gene, CDR1 is MNHEY and CDR2 is SMNVEV (reference sequence). CDR3 residues: CASSPPLAGTYNEQFF. The CDR3 DNA reads as TGTGCCAGCAGTCCCCCCCTGGCGGGGACCTACAATGAGCAGTTCTTC.

The chain couples TRBV12-5 to TRBJ2-7, with TRBD1 matching over 7 bases. The CDR3 totals 16 residues. V was pared by 4 bases and J by 3 bases, with 12 bases of the junction left unmatched. Germline CDR1 and CDR2: LGHNT and FRNRAP. The CDR3 region has the DNA TGTGCTAGTGGTTCCCCCCTGGGACAGACATTCTACGAGCAGTACTTC. Translating gives CASGSPLGQTFYEQYF.

V and J are TRBV27 and TRBJ1-5; D call uncertain. The CDR3 contains 18 residues. CDR1 MNHEY and CDR2 SMNVEV come from the germline V gene (reference sequence). V lost 5 bases, J lost 1 base, and 21 bases lay in between. CDR3: CASSPIVEVSISNQPQHF. CDR3 nucleotides: TGTGCCAGCAGTCCCATAGTGGAGGTTTCCATAAGCAATCAGCCCCAGCATTTT.

This chain uses TRBV5-3 with TRBJ1-1, with D possibly matching TRBD1 (6 bases). TRBV5-3 is identified as an open reading frame with a role that is uncertain. CDR3 length: 15 residues. V was trimmed by 2 bases and J by 1 base, leaving 12 bases between them. DNA for the CDR3: TGTGCCAGAAGCTTACCCAGGGGACCGAACACTGAAGCTTTCTTT. Translation gives CARSLPRGPNTEAFF.